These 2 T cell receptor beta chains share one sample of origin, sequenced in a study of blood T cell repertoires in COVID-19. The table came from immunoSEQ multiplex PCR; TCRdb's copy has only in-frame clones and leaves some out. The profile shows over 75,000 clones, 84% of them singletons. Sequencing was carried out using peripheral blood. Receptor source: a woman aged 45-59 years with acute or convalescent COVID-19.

Written as DNA, the CDR3 is TGTGCCAGCAGCCAAGGAATGGCAAACCCACCCGGCTACACCTTC. Its protein is CASSQGMANPPGYTF. V gene TRBV3-1 (or the pseudogene TRBV3-2) combines with J gene TRBJ1-2; D unclear. This CDR3 contains 15 residues. The V gene lost 1 base and the J gene lost 8 bases, with 17 bases spanning the gap. Germline assignment: CDR1 LGHDT and CDR2 YNNKEL (reference sequence).

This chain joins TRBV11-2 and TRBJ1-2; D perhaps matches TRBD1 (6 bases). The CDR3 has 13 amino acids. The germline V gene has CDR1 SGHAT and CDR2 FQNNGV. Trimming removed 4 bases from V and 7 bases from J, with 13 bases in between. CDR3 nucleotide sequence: TGTGCCAGCAGCTCCAGGACAGCTTCTGGCTACACCTTC. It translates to CASSSRTASGYTF.